This is a list of T cell receptor beta chains from one sample in a study of regulatory T cells in long-lasting Graves disease. Each CDR3 protein is one row after TCRdb ran MiXCR on the multiplex PCR reads. Here the sample spans 400,000 to 600,000 distinct CDR3 sequences, around a fifth being singletons. The sequenced sample was peripheral blood mononuclear cells (PBMCs), obtained when the disease was refractory, from a patient treated with antithyroid drugs. The receptors shown here come from a female donor with Graves disease. Each CDR3 is given with its conserved first and last residue. The D gene is left open where the match is weak. Rows give clone size only sometimes, using once, few, many, or a class for an expanded clone.

len	d_gene	v_gene	j_gene	abundance	CDR3nt	CDR3aa
16	.	TRBV20-1	TRBJ2-5	few	TGCAGTGCTAGACGAAGCGGCGGGGCTGATCAAGAGACCCAGTACTTC	CSARRSGGADQETQYF
15	.	TRBV6-1	TRBJ1-2	many	TGTGCCAGCAGAATCAGAGGTGGCCCTAACTATGGCTACACCTTC	CASRIRGGPNYGYTF
14	.	TRBV12-3/TRBV12-4	TRBJ1-5	many	TGTGCCAGCACCATCGGGTCAAGCAATCAGCCCCAGCATTTT	CASTIGSSNQPQHF
14	.	TRBV27	TRBJ2-7	many	TGTGCCAGCAGTTTGGTAGGGACTGCCTACGAGCAGTACTTC	CASSLVGTAYEQYF
15	TRBD1	TRBV12-3/TRBV12-4	TRBJ2-3	few	TGTGCCAGCAGTTTATGGGACAGGTACACAGATACGCAGTATTTT	CASSLWDRYTDTQYF
16	.	TRBV4-1	TRBJ2-5	.	TGCGCCAGCAGCCCCCACGGGGCAGGCCCTGAAGAGACCCAGTACTTC	CASSPHGAGPEETQYF
15	.	TRBV12-3/TRBV12-4	TRBJ1-2	many	TGTGCCAGCAGTTCGAGGACGGTTTCTAACTATGGCTACACCTTC	CASSSRTVSNYGYTF
12	.	TRBV14	TRBJ2-7	.	TGTGCCAGCAGCCATGGCCTCTACGAGCAGTACTTC	CASSHGLYEQYF
15	.	TRBV5-1	TRBJ2-7	few	TGCGCCAGCGGCTACGACAGTAGACCTTCCTACGAGCAGTACTTC	CASGYDSRPSYEQYF
14	TRBD2	TRBV7-2	TRBJ2-3	few	TGTGCCATTCCAAGCGGGAGTATGTGGGATACGCAGTATTTT	CAIPSGSMWDTQYF
17	.	TRBV20-1	TRBJ1-4	many	TGCAGTGCTAGAAGGGTGGCGGGGAACCCAACTAATGAAAAACTGTTTTTT	CSARRVAGNPTNEKLFF
17	TRBD1	TRBV5-1	TRBJ2-7	.	TGCGCCAGCAGCTTGCCACAGGGGACCCCGATGTCCTACGAGCAGTACTTC	CASSLPQGTPMSYEQYF
12	TRBD1	TRBV30	TRBJ1-4	many	TGTGCCGGGACAGCAACTAATGAAAAACTGTTTTTT	CAGTATNEKLFF
17	.	TRBV28	TRBJ1-2	many	TGTGCCAGCAGTTTACCCCGGACTGCGGGGGGAGGTTATGGCTACACCTTC	CASSLPRTAGGGYGYTF
11	.	TRBV7-6	TRBJ1-4	.	TGTGCCAGCAGCTCGGGAGGAAAACTGTTTTTT	CASSSGGKLFF
14	.	TRBV2	TRBJ1-1	many	TGTGCCAGCAGTGAAGGAGGCAGCCACACTGAAGCTTTCTTT	CASSEGGSHTEAFF
15	.	TRBV7-9	TRBJ1-6	.	TGTGCCAGCAGCTTGGCCCCAGGTCATAATTCACCCCTCCACTTT	CASSLAPGHNSPLHF
15	TRBD1	TRBV7-2	TRBJ2-7	many	TGTGCCAGCAGCACTGGGACAGGGGGTCAGTACGAGCAGTACTTC	CASSTGTGGQYEQYF
15	TRBD1	TRBV7-9	TRBJ2-3	.	TGTGCCAGCAGCTACCGGGACAGGGGAACAGATACGCAGTATTTT	CASSYRDRGTDTQYF
15	TRBD1	TRBV29-1	TRBJ2-7	.	TGCAGCGTTGAAGATCCCGTGGTAGGGGGCTACAAGCAGTACTTC	CSVEDPVVGGYKQYF
13	.	TRBV20-1	TRBJ1-2	few	TGCAGTGCTAGAGTTCCCAGGGGATATGGCTACACCTTC	CSARVPRGYGYTF
14	TRBD1	TRBV5-1	TRBJ1-2	few	TGCGCCAGCAGCCAGACAGGGGGCGGCTATGGCTACACCTTC	CASSQTGGGYGYTF
13	.	TRBV6-2/TRBV6-3	TRBJ1-5	few	TGTGCCAGCAGTTCACGGGAGAATCAGCCCCAGCATTTT	CASSSRENQPQHF
15	TRBD1	TRBV10-3	TRBJ1-1	few	TGTGCCATCACTTCTCAACAGGGGGCGAACACTGAAGCTTTCTTT	CAITSQQGANTEAFF
13	.	TRBV28	TRBJ1-4	many	TGTGCCAGCAACGCAGGCCCTTTTGGAAAACTGTTTTTT	CASNAGPFGKLFF
15	.	TRBV28	TRBJ1-2	.	TGTGCCAGCAGTCTCCCCGGACCTACGGGAGGAGGCTACACCTTC	CASSLPGPTGGGYTF
14	.	TRBV9	TRBJ2-5	many	TGTGCCAGCAGCGTAGGCCCTGGGGCAGAGACCCAGTACTTC	CASSVGPGAETQYF
11	TRBD1	TRBV2	TRBJ1-1	.	TGTGCCAGCAGTGCACAGGGGAGGGCTTTCTTT	CASSAQGRAFF
12	.	TRBV5-1	TRBJ2-5	few	TGCGCCAGCAGCGGGGTGGGGGAGACCCAGTACTTC	CASSGVGETQYF
18	TRBD2	TRBV5-1	TRBJ2-7	many	TGCGCCAGCAGCCGAGGGACTAGCGGGACGAAAGGAGGGAACGAGCAGTACTTC	CASSRGTSGTKGGNEQYF
14	TRBD2	TRBV28	TRBJ2-5	few	TGTGCCAGCAGTCCAGAGGGACTAAAAGAGACCCAGTACTTC	CASSPEGLKETQYF